This entry lists 19 T cell receptor beta chains sequenced from one sample in a study of T cells after yellow fever vaccination. TCRdb reanalysed the 5' RACE reads using MiXCR and keeps one entry per CDR3 protein. The sample has tens of thousands of distinct CDR3 sequences; approximately 7.5% are singletons. This specimen consisted of CD8+ T cells sorted from PBMCs, obtained on the day of the yellow fever booster vaccination. These receptors all come from a man under 40 who received the YFV17D yellow fever vaccine.

This clonotype was observed a handful of times. This sequence joins TRBV12-3 or TRBV12-4 and TRBJ2-7, with 9 nucleotides matching TRBD1. With V trimmed by 6 bases and J by 5 bases, 8 bases remained unmatched. CDR3 size: 14 residues. CDR3 DNA: TGTGCCAGCAGCTCCGGGACAGGGTTACACGAGCAGTACTTC. This translates into CASSSGTGLHEQYF.

There are a few counts of this clonotype. This chain joins TRBV20-1 and TRBJ1-3, with D uncertain. V was pared by 2 bases and J by 3 bases, with 8 bases between. Germline CDR1 reads DFQATT; CDR2 reads SNEGSKA (reference sequence). The CDR3 runs to 13 residues. CDR3 sequence reads: CSARPPDGNTIYF. CDR3 coding DNA: TGCAGTGCTAGACCGCCTGATGGAAACACCATATATTTT.

This clonotype was seen many times. The chain recombines TRBV6-5 with TRBJ2-5; 9 positions match TRBD2. V was clipped by 3 bases and J by 2 bases; unmatched bases: 4. The CDR3 is 15 amino acids. The germline CDR1 and CDR2 sequences are MNHEY and SVGAGI. This CDR3 is CASSYGLAGQETQYF. Here the CDR3 DNA reads TGTGCCAGCAGTTATGGGCTAGCGGGACAAGAGACCCAGTACTTC.

This clonotype was found a few times. The rearrangement links TRBV10-2 to TRBJ2-3; maybe TRBD2 (6 bases). Germline CDR1 reads WSHSY; CDR2 reads SAAADI. Trimming removed 2 bases at V and 0 bases at J, with 9 bases between. There are 15 residues in the CDR3. The CDR3: CASSEPGESTDTQYF. The CDR3, as DNA: TGCGCCAGCAGTGAGCCGGGAGAGAGCACAGATACGCAGTATTTT.

Turning to this clonotype: This may stem from a read error, because a much larger clone lies one nucleotide away. CDR3 sequence reads: CASIVADGGYGYTF. CDR3 sequence (DNA): TGTGCCAGCATCGTAGCCGACGGAGGCTATGGCTACACCTTC. The gene calls are TRBV9 and TRBJ1-2, with D uncertain. The germline V gene encodes CDR1 SGDLS and CDR2 YYNGEE. CDR3 size: 14 residues.

V and J are TRBV4-1 and TRBJ2-1; the D gene is possibly TRBD2 (6 bases). Germline CDR1 is MGHRA and CDR2 is YSYEKL. This CDR3 is 18 amino acids long. V was trimmed by 0 bases and J by 0 bases, leaving 15 bases between them. The CDR3 DNA follows: TGCGCCAGCAGCCAAGAACGGCGGGAATACAACTCCTACAATGAGCAGTTCTTC. Its protein is CASSQERREYNSYNEQFF.

This clonotype was seen a handful of times. The chain carries TRBV7-9 and TRBJ1-6; the D gene is possibly TRBD1 (6 bases). The CDR3 length is 14 residues. CDR1 and CDR2 (germline): SEHNR, FQNEAQ (reference sequence). The ends were cut back, 5 bases at V and 2 bases at J, with 7 bases in the middle. The CDR3 DNA reads as TGTGCCAGCAGCCGGGACACCTATAATTCACCCCTCCACTTT. It encodes CASSRDTYNSPLHF.

In this sample, this clonotype turned up many times. This chain connects TRBV7-9 to TRBJ2-7, with D perhaps matching TRBD1 (6 bases). In germline, CDR1 is SEHNR, CDR2 FQNEAQ (reference sequence). The V gene lost 4 bases and the J gene lost 5 bases, with 15 bases spanning the gap. This CDR3 has 14 amino acids. CDR3 coding DNA: TGTGCCAGCAGCTACTCAGGGGTTTACGACGAGCAGTACTTC. Its protein product is CASSYSGVYDEQYF.

This clonotype was counted many times. This rearrangement joins TRBV15 to TRBJ2-1; D not resolved. Trimming removed 4 bases from V and 8 bases from J, with 15 bases in between. The CDR3 covers 14 residues. The germline gives CDR1 LNHNV, CDR2 YYDKDF (reference sequence). The CDR3 DNA reads TGTGCCACCAGCACCCCTCCCGGGCGCGATGAGCAGTTCTTC. This codes for CATSTPPGRDEQFF.

This clonotype was found many times. This rearrangement joins TRBV7-2 to TRBJ2-3, with D possibly being TRBD1 or TRBD2 (5 bases each). V gave up 5 bases and J gave up 0 bases, with 9 bases separating them. CDR3 size: 14 residues. Per germline, CDR1 SGHTA and CDR2 FQGNSA. CDR3 region: CASSPRDSTDTQYF. As DNA, the CDR3 is TGTGCCAGCAGCCCCCGGGACAGCACAGATACGCAGTATTTT. The full variable domain, in which reference TRBV7-2 and TRBJ2-3 provide the parts outside the CDR3, is GAGVSQSPSNKVTEKGKDVELRCDPISGHTALYWYRQSLGQGLEFLIYFQGNSAPDKSGLPSDRFSAERTGGSVSTLTIQRTQQEDSAVYLCASSPRDSTDTQYFGPGTRLTVL.

As to this clonotype: Given a much more abundant clone one base away, this may be a read error. The rearrangement links TRBV20-1 to TRBJ2-7; D uncertain. Germline-derived CDR1 and CDR2 are DFQATT and SNEGSKA (reference sequence). This CDR3 has 12 residues. The CDR3 is CSPRDLVNEQYF. The CDR3 bases are TGCAGTCCTAGAGATCTAGTAAACGAGCAGTACTTC.

This chain joins TRBV20-1 and TRBJ2-7, with TRBD2 matching over 7 bases. J was trimmed by 4 bases and V by 2 bases; bases with no gene match: 2. The CDR3 length is 12 residues. Germline CDR1 is DFQATT and CDR2 is SNEGSKA (reference sequence). The CDR3 DNA reads TGCAGTGCTAGATCTAGCGGATACGAGCAGTACTTC. The encoded protein is CSARSSGYEQYF.

This clonotype has a count of ten or more. This chain connects TRBV11-3 to TRBJ2-1; 11 nucleotides line up with TRBD2. Germline-derived CDR1 and CDR2 are SGHNT and YENEEA. The J segment lost 4 bases and the V segment lost 6 bases, leaving 8 bases of the junction unmatched. The CDR3 loop spans 16 amino acids. This chain's CDR3 is CASSNPGTSGYNEQFF. As DNA, the CDR3 is TGTGCCAGCAGTAATCCCGGGACTAGCGGATACAATGAGCAGTTCTTC.

In regard to this clonotype: A much larger clone differs by one base, so this may be a read error. The chain has TRBV7-8 and TRBJ2-3; a weak D match, TRBD1 (6 bases). CDR1 is SGHVS, CDR2 FQNEAQ, per germline. Trimming took 4 bases from V and 1 from J, leaving 15 bases between them. The CDR3 extends over 16 amino acids. CDR3 DNA: TGTGCCAGCAGCTACTCTAGGGGGAAGGGCACAGATACGCAGTATTTT. Encoded protein: CASSYSRGKGTDTQYF.

The genes are TRBV4-2 and TRBJ2-5; 10 bases align to TRBD2. Germline V gives CDR1 LGHNA, CDR2 YNFKEQ. The CDR3 consists of 19 residues. Germline trimming cut 0 bases from V and 1 base from J; bases unmatched to any gene: 11. The CDR3 reads CASSQDRLAGVGLQETQYF. The CDR3 nucleotides read TGTGCCAGCAGCCAAGATCGGCTAGCGGGAGTCGGACTCCAAGAGACCCAGTACTTC.

This clonotype was seen ten or more times. J is TRBJ1-1 and V is TRBV7-6; 7 bases align to TRBD1. The CDR3 covers 14 residues. The J segment lost 1 base and the V segment lost 1 base, leaving 0 bases of the junction unmatched. Per germline, CDR1 SGHVS and CDR2 FNYEAQ. CDR3 in DNA: TGTGCCAGCAGCTTAGGACAGGGGAACACTGAAGCTTTCTTT. It yields the protein CASSLGQGNTEAFF.

This clonotype has ten or more counts. The chain carries TRBV20-1 and TRBJ2-1, with D perhaps TRBD2 (6 bases). Between the trimmed V and J ends, which lost 2 bases and 4 bases, there was a span of 15 bases. Germline CDR1 DFQATT, CDR2 SNEGSKA (reference sequence). The CDR3 is 15 residues long. The CDR3 sequence is CSARPPGTSYNEQFF. The CDR3 bases are TGCAGTGCTAGACCCCCCGGGACTTCTTACAATGAGCAGTTCTTC.

The chain is built from TRBV6-5 and TRBJ2-7; D may be TRBD2 (6 bases). CDR1 is MNHEY and CDR2 is SVGAGI in the germline V gene. The V end was cut by 0 bases, the J end by 4 bases, with 13 bases between. The CDR3 is 15 amino acids. Here the CDR3 DNA reads TGTGCCAGCAGTTACTCCCCCGGAGGGAGTTACGAGCAGTACTTC. It codes for CASSYSPGGSYEQYF.

The chain recombines TRBV11-2 with TRBJ2-3; 7 bases are shared with TRBD2. CDR3 length: 18 residues. From germline, CDR1 is SGHAT and CDR2 FQNNGV. The junction had 17 bases not matched to a gene; V was cut back by 8 bases and J by 0 bases. CDR3 protein: CASEWFRDLRESTDTQYF. The CDR3 DNA sequence: TGTGCCAGCGAGTGGTTCCGGGACTTGCGGGAGAGCACAGATACGCAGTATTTT.